One and the same sample provided the 25 T cell receptor beta chains below, sequenced in a study of human T cells and chemical hapten exposure. Time point in this sample: patch test 2, 6 weeks after DPC sensitization. Regarding treatment: therapeutic diphenylcyclopropenone sensitization with weekly scalp DPC. MiXCR, applied by TCRdb to the RACE reads, yields one record per CDR3 protein. This sample has approximately 85,000 distinct CDR3 sequences; around 9.6% occur once, and the top ten carry approximately 2.5%. The sample in question was whole blood, obtained in connection with sensitization to the hapten diphenylcyclopropenone (DPC). The source is a woman aged 25-40 years with alopecia areata. Some clones in this sample may be carry-over from other donors' samples.

This clonotype has more than one count but fewer than ten. The chain is built from TRBV12-3 or TRBV12-4 and TRBJ2-1; tentatively, D is TRBD2 (5 bases). Trimming pared 6 bases from V and 3 bases from J, leaving 9 bases between. The CDR3 is 13 amino acids. The CDR3 DNA sequence: TGTGCCAGCAGGAGAGGGAGCTACAATGAGCAGTTCTTC. It yields the protein CASRRGSYNEQFF.

This sequence joins TRBV28 and TRBJ2-7; either TRBD1 or TRBD2 may supply D (5 bases each). Per the germline V gene, CDR1 is MDHEN and CDR2 is SYDVKM. This CDR3 contains 12 residues. This chain's CDR3 is CATGPSSYEQYF. CDR3 nucleotides: TGTGCTACGGGACCGAGCTCCTACGAGCAGTACTTC. The full variable domain, rest sourced from reference TRBV28 and TRBJ2-7, is DVKVTQSSRYLVKRTGEKVFLECVQDMDHENMFWYRQDPGLGLRLIYFSYDVKMKEKGDIPEGYSVSREKKERFSLILESASTNQTSMYLCATGPSSYEQYFGPGTRLTVT.

CDR3 residues: CASRPDGNSPLHF. The DNA of the CDR3 is TGTGCCAGCCGGCCGGACGGGAATTCACCCCTCCACTTT. The genes are TRBV6-5 and TRBJ1-6; D is unclear. Between the trimmed V and J ends, which lost 8 bases and 7 bases, there was a span of 12 bases. Germline-derived CDR1 and CDR2 are MNHEY and SVGAGI. The CDR3 spans 13 residues.

This clonotype was observed a handful of times. The chain combines TRBV5-4 with TRBJ2-5; 9 bases agree with TRBD1. J lost 4 bases, V lost 4 bases, and 5 bases had no gene match. Germline V gene lookup returns CDR1 SGHNT and CDR2 YYREEE (reference sequence). This CDR3 has 14 residues. CDR3 coding DNA: TGTGCCAGCAGCCTACAGGGGGCGGTAGAGACCCAGTACTTC. Amino acid sequence: CASSLQGAVETQYF.

About this clonotype: This clone may be a read error of a much larger clone one base away. The rearrangement joins TRBV15 to TRBJ1-1; D remains ambiguous. This CDR3 contains 14 residues. Per the germline V gene, CDR1 is LNHNV and CDR2 is YYDKDF (reference sequence). The V end was cut by 1 base, the J end by 6 bases, with 12 bases between. CDR3 region: CATSRGVVSSEAFF. The CDR3 DNA reads as TGTGCCACCAGCAGAGGTGTGGTGTCTTCTGAAGCTTTCTTT.

This clonotype was recorded a few times. J is TRBJ2-3 and V is TRBV2; D is unclear. This CDR3 has 17 amino acids. V shed 3 bases and J shed 0 bases, with 16 bases lying between them. CDR1 and CDR2 (germline): SNHLY, FYNNEI. The chain's CDR3 is CASSDDLATPSTDTQYF. CDR3 DNA sequence: TGTGCCAGCAGTGATGATTTAGCTACCCCTAGCACAGATACGCAGTATTTT.

Many counts were recorded for this clonotype. For the CDR3, the DNA is TGTGCCAGCAGCTTAAGCGGGGGGCAAGAGACCCAGTACTTC. Protein product: CASSLSGGQETQYF. V gene TRBV7-3 combines with J gene TRBJ2-5; TRBD2 matches 8 bases. Germline V gives CDR1 SGHTA, CDR2 FQGTGA. Germline trimming cut 1 base from V and 2 bases from J; bases unmatched to any gene: 0. This CDR3 spans 14 amino acids.

This clonotype appeared a few times. V is TRBV6-6 and J is TRBJ2-4; 12 bases are a match to TRBD2. The CDR3 totals 16 residues. Germline values: CDR1 MNHNY, CDR2 SVGAGI (reference sequence). V lost 1 base to trimming and J lost 6 bases; unmatched junction nucleotides: 4. This CDR3 is CASSYLGLAGPNIQYF. CDR3 DNA sequence: TGTGCCAGCAGTTACTTGGGACTAGCGGGCCCAAACATTCAGTACTTC.

This clonotype appeared many times. CDR3 nucleotide sequence: TGCAGTGCTCGACCTTTATACGAGCAGTACTTC. Its translation: CSARPLYEQYF. The chain links TRBV20-1 to TRBJ2-7, with unresolved D. The germline gives CDR1 DFQATT, CDR2 SNEGSKA (reference sequence). V was cut by 5 bases and J by 4 bases, with 9 bases left in between. This CDR3 contains 11 residues.

At least ten counts were recorded for this clonotype. V is TRBV12-3 or TRBV12-4 and J is TRBJ2-2; D is ambiguous. The V end was cut by 1 base, the J end by 1 base, with 4 bases between. CDR3 length: 14 residues. The CDR3 sequence is CASSLDWNTGELFF. The CDR3 DNA reads TGTGCCAGCAGTTTAGACTGGAACACCGGGGAGCTGTTTTTT.

A few counts support this clonotype. J is TRBJ1-5 and V is TRBV19; 7 bases map to TRBD1. The CDR3 extends over 15 amino acids. V shed 1 base and J 3 bases; nucleotides not matched to a gene: 3. The germline gives CDR1 LNHDA, CDR2 SQIVND (reference sequence). CDR3 coding DNA: TGTGCCAGTAGTATAGGCAGGGGGATCAATCAGCCCCAGCATTTT. Amino acids: CASSIGRGINQPQHF.

This clonotype came up a few times. The CDR3 loop is CASSPVLRGLSASYNEQFF. CDR3 in DNA: TGCGCCAGCAGCCCCGTCCTCCGGGGGCTGTCGGCGTCCTACAATGAGCAGTTCTTC. The chain recombines TRBV5-1 with TRBJ2-1; perhaps D is TRBD1 or TRBD2 (6 bases each). Germline V gene lookup returns CDR1 SGHRS and CDR2 YFSETQ. The ends were cut back, 4 bases at V and 1 base at J, with 24 bases in the middle. This CDR3 region has 19 residues. Complete variable domain (other parts from reference TRBV5-1 and TRBJ2-1): KAGVTQTPRYLIKTRGQQVTLSCSPISGHRSVSWYQQTPGQGLQFLFEYFSETQRNKGNFPGRFSGRQFSNSRSEMNVSTLELGDSALYLCASSPVLRGLSASYNEQFFGPGTRLTVL.

In this sample, this clonotype turned up many times. The chain couples TRBV6-2 or TRBV6-3 to TRBJ2-2; 9 nucleotides agree with TRBD1. The germline V gene has CDR1 MNHEY and CDR2 SVGEGT. The CDR3 covers 15 residues. V shed 6 bases and J 4 bases; nucleotides not matched to a gene: 6. The CDR3 sequence: CASRTGGAFTGELFF. The CDR3 DNA sequence: TGTGCCAGCAGAACAGGGGGCGCTTTCACCGGGGAGCTGTTTTTT.

J is TRBJ2-1 and V is TRBV29-1; 7 bases are shared with TRBD2. Germline V CDR1 and CDR2: SQVTM, ANQGSEA. The V and J ends lost 2 bases and 6 bases, in that order; junction bases with no gene match: 7. The CDR3 sequence is 14 residues long. CDR3 sequence reads: CSVELQRGGNEQFF. The CDR3 DNA reads TGCAGCGTTGAACTTCAGCGGGGCGGCAATGAGCAGTTCTTC.

This clonotype occurred a few times. The genes are TRBV7-2 and TRBJ2-3, with D unresolved. Germline CDR1 SGHTA, CDR2 FQGNSA. The CDR3 runs to 14 residues. Trimming stripped 4 bases from V and 6 bases from J, with 14 bases between. The CDR3 is CASSSGTSPDTQYF. The CDR3 nucleotides read TGTGCCAGCAGCTCGGGTACATCGCCGGATACGCAGTATTTT. Using reference TRBV7-2 and TRBJ2-3 for the parts outside the CDR3, the full variable domain is GAGVSQSPSNKVTEKGKDVELRCDPISGHTALYWYRQSLGQGLEFLIYFQGNSAPDKSGLPSDRFSAERTGGSVSTLTIQRTQQEDSAVYLCASSSGTSPDTQYFGPGTRLTVL.

This clonotype was picked up a small number of times. The V call is TRBV5-1, the J call TRBJ2-3, with D possibly matching TRBD1 (6 bases). The CDR3 is 14 residues long. Trimming removed 5 bases from V and 8 bases from J, with 18 bases in between. CDR1 and CDR2 (germline): SGHRS, YFSETQ. The CDR3 DNA sequence: TGCGCCAGCAGGATTGCTATCCTAGGGGGTACGCAGTATTTT. Translated: CASRIAILGGTQYF. The full variable domain, in which reference TRBV5-1 and TRBJ2-3 provide the parts outside the CDR3, is KAGVTQTPRYLIKTRGQQVTLSCSPISGHRSVSWYQQTPGQGLQFLFEYFSETQRNKGNFPGRFSGRQFSNSRSEMNVSTLELGDSALYLCASRIAILGGTQYFGPGTRLTVL.

The chain recombines TRBV11-2 with TRBJ2-3; D may be TRBD1 or TRBD2 (6 bases each). There are 15 residues in the CDR3. CDR1 SGHAT and CDR2 FQNNGV come from the germline V gene. Trimming took off 4 bases at V and 3 bases at J, with 14 bases between the two ends. CDR3 coding DNA: TGTGCCAGCAGCTCCGTGGGGGGCAGGACAGATACGCAGTATTTT. Residues: CASSSVGGRTDTQYF.

This clonotype was seen many times. The gene calls are TRBV12-3 or TRBV12-4 and TRBJ2-3; D is unclear. V shed 3 bases and J shed 6 bases, with 7 bases lying between them. The CDR3 runs to 12 residues. CDR3 sequence reads: CASSFGRDTQYF. In DNA, the CDR3 is TGTGCCAGCAGTTTTGGGCGGGATACGCAGTATTTT.

The chain carries TRBV5-1 and TRBJ2-7, with D tentatively TRBD1 (7 bases). Germline V CDR1 and CDR2: SGHRS, YFSETQ. The V gene lost 2 bases and the J gene lost 6 bases, with 9 bases spanning the gap. This CDR3 has 12 residues. The CDR3 sequence is CASSFQGGEQYF. CDR3 bases: TGCGCCAGCAGCTTTCAGGGGGGCGAGCAGTACTTC.

The rearrangement uses TRBV6-1 and TRBJ2-7, with D tentatively TRBD2 (7 bases). Germline V lookup: CDR1 MNHNS, CDR2 SASEGT. V lost 1 base and J 3 bases, leaving 13 bases between the germline ends. This CDR3 spans 15 amino acids. The CDR3 protein is CASSEERGQYYEQYF. The CDR3 DNA follows: TGTGCCAGCAGTGAAGAGCGGGGACAATACTACGAGCAGTACTTC.

The chain joins TRBV5-4 to TRBJ2-1, with D maybe TRBD2 (6 bases). The CDR3 runs 16 residues. In germline, CDR1 is SGHNT, CDR2 YYREEE (reference sequence). Trimming stripped 4 bases from V and 9 bases from J, with 23 bases between. This chain's CDR3 is CASSLGLSMGEGEQFF. CDR3 bases: TGTGCCAGCAGCCTGGGACTCTCAATGGGAGAGGGTGAGCAGTTCTTC.

The chain couples TRBV7-6 to TRBJ2-3; 8 bases agree with TRBD2. With V trimmed by 4 bases and J by 3 bases, 9 bases remained unmatched. Germline V CDR1 and CDR2: SGHVS, FNYEAQ. The CDR3 spans 16 residues. The CDR3 region is CASSSTSGALTDTQYF. The CDR3 DNA sequence: TGTGCCAGCAGCTCCACTAGCGGCGCGTTAACAGATACGCAGTATTTT.

This clonotype occurred a few times. The V and J genes are TRBV6-5 and TRBJ2-2; 7 bases align to TRBD1. Germline V gives CDR1 MNHEY, CDR2 SVGAGI. This CDR3 is 14 amino acids long. V was pared by 6 bases and J by 2 bases, with 3 bases of the junction left unmatched. CDR3 amino acids: CASRRTGNTGELFF. The CDR3 DNA reads as TGTGCCAGCAGGAGGACAGGAAACACCGGGGAGCTGTTTTTT.

This clonotype was counted ten times or more. The CDR3 DNA follows: TGCGCCAGCAGCCAAGATCGGGGGTCGGCCTACAATGAGCAGTTCTTC. Amino acids: CASSQDRGSAYNEQFF. This rearrangement joins TRBV4-3 to TRBJ2-1, with D perhaps TRBD2 (6 bases). The CDR3 covers 16 residues. Germline assignment: CDR1 LGHNA and CDR2 YSLEER. V shed 0 bases and J shed 2 bases, with 11 bases lying between them.

The V and J genes are TRBV6-1 and TRBJ1-2; a possible D gene is TRBD1 (6 bases). Per the germline V gene, CDR1 is MNHNS and CDR2 is SASEGT. This CDR3 has 17 amino acids. Between the trimmed V and J ends, which lost 4 bases and 4 bases, there was a span of 22 bases. The CDR3, as DNA: TGTGCCAGCAGTGGAGCTCAGGGGTCCTCTACTCGCTATGGCTACACCTTC. Translated: CASSGAQGSSTRYGYTF.